This TCR beta chain was sequenced during a study of T cell responses to AZD1222 COVID-19 vaccine. General study points: Nearly half of the spike-specific TCRs reportedly recognize variant regions that carry no mutations. Increased Spike-specific TCR breadth and depth were observed after two AZD1222 doses.

The protocol was immunoSEQ multiplex PCR, while the TCRdb copy is restricted to in-frame clones and leaves out a portion. The sample comprises 130,000 or so clones, 75% to 95% of which are singletons, and almost 5.5% rests with the top ten. To note about this clone: What it binds is not known.

This CDR3 is built from 18 residues. The germline V gene encodes CDR1 GTSNPN and CDR2 SVGIG (reference sequence). The germline V and J ends were trimmed by 0 bases and 3 bases, with 23 bases remaining between them. The J gene is TRBJ1-1, the V gene TRBV30, with D unresolved. The TCR originated in an adult in good health. The specimen comprised peripheral blood, sampled on day 0 of AZD1222 vaccination. The CDR3 sequence is CAWSVSRFLPGGYTEAFF. CDR3 DNA sequence: TGTGCCTGGAGTGTTAGCAGGTTTTTACCCGGAGGATACACTGAAGCTTTCTTT.